The 18 T cell receptor beta chains below all came from one sample that was sequenced in a study of blood T cell repertoires in COVID-19 (TCRdb year 2020). The library was obtained by the immunoSEQ multiplex PCR assay. What TCRdb holds here is the immuneACCESS table cut down to in-frame rearrangements. Part of the clones is not present; checked against another copy, under half of the missing clones reflect an unresolved V gene, and the others are unexplained. The sample profile shows some 330,000 clones; more than 75% of them were found once. The ten biggest clones cover 3.5% to 4.5% of the sample. The sequencing input was peripheral blood. These receptors originate from a woman aged 45-65 years with active or convalescent COVID-19.

V is TRBV24-1 and J is TRBJ2-1; weak D call: TRBD2 (6 bases). V lost 4 bases, J lost 10 bases, and 13 bases lay in between. The CDR3 extends over 13 amino acids. Germline CDR1 KGHDR, CDR2 SFDVKD. CDR3 sequence (DNA): TGTGCCACCAGTGACCCTTCTCGGGGGGAGCAGTTCTTC. Translated: CATSDPSRGEQFF.

The J gene is TRBJ1-6, the V gene TRBV7-9; no clear D gene. The germline V gene encodes CDR1 SEHNR and CDR2 FQNEAQ (reference sequence). The CDR3 spans 14 residues. V was clipped by 1 base and J by 8 bases, with 9 bases between them. CDR3 nucleotide sequence: TGTGCCAGCAGCTTAGGTGAGGGATATTCACCCCTCCACTTT. Amino acids: CASSLGEGYSPLHF.

The chain joins TRBV16 to TRBJ1-4; D unclear. Germline-derived CDR1 and CDR2 are KGHSY and FQNENV. V gave up 2 bases and J gave up 0 bases, with 13 bases separating them. The CDR3 sequence is 17 residues long. The DNA for the CDR3 is TGTGCCAGCAGCCAAGCCCGGACTGAGGCAACTAATGAAAAACTGTTTTTT. Translated: CASSQARTEATNEKLFF.

The rearrangement joins TRBV29-1 to TRBJ2-1, with 10 positions matching TRBD2. Germline V gives CDR1 SQVTM, CDR2 ANQGSEA. V lost 7 bases, J lost 5 bases, and 2 bases stayed unmatched. The CDR3 runs to 12 residues. The CDR3 DNA reads as TGCAGCGGGACTAGCGGTAACAATGAGCAGTTCTTC. Protein product: CSGTSGNNEQFF.

The chain recombines TRBV5-1 with TRBJ2-1, with 9 bases aligning to TRBD2. Germline V gene data show CDR1 as SGHRS and CDR2 as YFSETQ. Unmatched junction bases numbered 8, after V lost 2 bases and J lost 5 bases. The CDR3 length is 16 residues. The CDR3 is CASSLPGTSRNNEQFF. CDR3 sequence (DNA): TGCGCCAGCAGCTTACCCGGGACTAGCAGAAACAATGAGCAGTTCTTC.

The chain has TRBV5-1 and TRBJ1-2; D call uncertain. Germline V gene sequence: CDR1 SGHRS, CDR2 YFSETQ. V was pared by 0 bases and J by 4 bases, with 10 bases between. The CDR3 is made up of 14 amino acids. CDR3 loop: CASSLEVGVYGYTF. The CDR3 DNA reads TGCGCCAGCAGCTTGGAGGTAGGAGTCTATGGCTACACCTTC. The variable domain in full, with the rest retrieved from reference TRBV5-1 and TRBJ1-2, is KAGVTQTPRYLIKTRGQQVTLSCSPISGHRSVSWYQQTPGQGLQFLFEYFSETQRNKGNFPGRFSGRQFSNSRSEMNVSTLELGDSALYLCASSLEVGVYGYTFGSGTRLTVV.

The chain couples TRBV6-6 to TRBJ2-2; D is unresolved. With 4 bases removed from V and 3 bases from J, the gap between germline ends came to 6 bases. The CDR3 extends over 13 amino acids. Germline loops: CDR1 MNHNY, CDR2 SVGAGI (reference sequence). CDR3 protein: CASSSIYTGELFF. The CDR3 DNA is TGTGCCAGCAGTTCCATTTACACCGGGGAGCTGTTTTTT.

The chain joins TRBV19 to TRBJ2-2; 7 bases agree with TRBD1. The CDR3 is 16 residues long. CDR1 and CDR2 from the germline V gene are LNHDA and SQIVND (reference sequence). The junction had 8 bases not matched to a gene; V was cut back by 7 bases and J by 0 bases. The DNA for the CDR3 is TGTGCCAGTAACCTCCTTGGACAGGCGAACACCGGGGAGCTGTTTTTT. It is translated as CASNLLGQANTGELFF.

This rearrangement joins TRBV7-9 to TRBJ1-4; 8 nucleotides agree with TRBD1. The germline gives CDR1 SEHNR, CDR2 FQNEAQ (reference sequence). The CDR3 runs 15 residues. The ends lost 2 bases at V and 3 bases at J; junction bases unmatched: 2. In nucleotides, the CDR3 is TGTGCCAGCAGCTTAATGACAGGGGCTAATGAAAAACTGTTTTTT. Protein: CASSLMTGANEKLFF.

The V and J genes are TRBV6-5 and TRBJ2-7; D is uncertain. The CDR3 contains 11 residues. V gave up 6 bases and J gave up 8 bases, with 11 bases separating them. Germline assignment: CDR1 MNHEY and CDR2 SVGAGI. The CDR3 here is CASRRQGKQYF. DNA for the CDR3: TGTGCCAGCAGGCGACAAGGAAAGCAGTACTTC.

The J gene is TRBJ2-5, the V gene TRBV6-5; the match to TRBD1 covers 8 bases. J gave up 1 base and V 4 bases, and 2 bases lay outside the gene matches. This CDR3 has 14 residues. CDR1 and CDR2 from the germline V gene are MNHEY and SVGAGI. CDR3 sequence reads: CASSLTGAQETQYF. In nucleotides, the CDR3 is TGTGCCAGCAGTTTGACAGGGGCCCAAGAGACCCAGTACTTC.

The chain uses TRBV6-5 and TRBJ1-6; 9 bases are shared with TRBD1. The germline CDR1 and CDR2 sequences are MNHEY and SVGAGI. The CDR3 length is 15 residues. Germline trimming cut 5 bases from V and 7 bases from J; bases unmatched to any gene: 6. CDR3 in amino acids: CASSRGQGTNSPLHF. The DNA of the CDR3 is TGTGCCAGCAGTCGGGGACAGGGCACAAATTCACCCCTCCACTTT.

V usage is TRBV6-5 and J usage is TRBJ1-1, with unresolved D. Per germline, CDR1 MNHEY and CDR2 SVGAGI. Trimming took 0 bases from V and 2 from J, leaving 10 bases between them. This CDR3 has 15 residues. CDR3 protein: CASSYSRPGNTEAFF. The CDR3 nucleotides read TGTGCCAGCAGTTACTCGAGACCGGGTAACACTGAAGCTTTCTTT.

The chain uses TRBV5-1 and TRBJ2-7; no definite D call. CDR1 is SGHRS and CDR2 is YFSETQ in the germline V gene. Trimming stripped 2 bases from V and 3 bases from J, with 9 bases between. The CDR3 length is 13 residues. CDR3 in DNA: TGCGCCAGCAGCTTCTCAGGCTTCTACGAGCAGTACTTC. Its protein product is CASSFSGFYEQYF.

This clone came up a few times. The chain's CDR3 is CASSPRPGTLLNTEAFF. In DNA form, the CDR3 reads TGTGCCAGCAGCCCTCGTCCCGGGACACTCTTGAACACTGAAGCTTTCTTT. This chain connects TRBV7-6 to TRBJ1-1; tentatively, D is TRBD1 (6 bases). Germline V gene sequence: CDR1 SGHVS, CDR2 FNYEAQ. The CDR3 consists of 17 residues. Trimming took 5 bases from V and 0 from J, leaving 19 bases between them.

This clone has a single count. V and J are TRBV24-1 and TRBJ2-3; 7 bases agree with TRBD1. Losses at the gene ends were 4 bases for V and 4 bases for J; bases not matched to a gene: 7. Germline lookup yields CDR1 KGHDR and CDR2 SFDVKD. The CDR3 totals 15 residues. CDR3: CATSDRTGGADTQYF. The CDR3, as DNA: TGTGCCACCAGTGACCGGACAGGCGGCGCAGATACGCAGTATTTT.

This chain uses TRBV15 with TRBJ1-1; perhaps TRBD1 as D (5 bases). Trimming removed 0 bases at V and 4 bases at J, with 12 bases between. Germline lookup yields CDR1 LNHNV and CDR2 YYDKDF (reference sequence). The CDR3 contains 15 residues. The CDR3, as DNA: TGTGCCACCAGCAGAGATGGCAGGGTGGGCACTGAAGCTTTCTTT. This gives the protein CATSRDGRVGTEAFF.

The chain is built from TRBV3-1 (or the pseudogene TRBV3-2) and TRBJ1-1; tentatively, D is TRBD1 (6 bases). V gave up 1 base and J gave up 2 bases, with 14 bases separating them. CDR3 size: 16 residues. The germline V gene encodes CDR1 LGHDT and CDR2 YNNKEL (reference sequence). CDR3: CASSQAGHLVNTEAFF. The CDR3 bases are TGTGCCAGCAGCCAAGCGGGACATTTGGTTAACACTGAAGCTTTCTTT.